The present T cell receptor beta chain was sequenced within a study of blood T cell repertoires in COVID-19. Looked up from germline, CDR1 is ENHRY and CDR2 is SYGVKD. The CDR3 runs 15 residues. J gave up 6 bases and V 5 bases, and 7 bases lay outside the gene matches. Under the authors' procedure: Reference gene primer amplification gave nucleated cell count estimates. Profiling relied on immunoSEQ multiplex PCR, and the TCRdb table lists in-frame clones only, not all of them. V and J calls plus clone size are reproduced from that table; the DNA served to infer D and trimming. The data hold a few hundred thousand clones, with around four fifths observed a single time.

The rearrangement uses TRBV10-3 and TRBJ2-3; TRBD2 agrees at 11 bases. The source of this sequence is a woman aged 45-65 years with active or convalescent COVID-19. The sample was peripheral blood. CDR3 bases: TGTGCCATCAGTTTCGGACTAGCGGGTACGGATACGCAGTATTTT. This codes for CAISFGLAGTDTQYF.